This T cell receptor beta chain was observed in a study of control samples from healthy donors and cancer patients. Sequenced by immunoSEQ multiplex PCR; TCRdb stores in-frame clones only, minus some. This table holds around 200,000 clones, roughly 94% found once. This CDR3 has 16 amino acids. Trimming pared 6 bases from V and 3 bases from J, leaving 20 bases between. CDR1 is SGHTA and CDR2 is FQGNSA in the germline V gene. This receptor was taken from a man in his forties or fifties in good health. J is TRBJ1-2 and V is TRBV7-2; tentative D call: TRBD1 (6 bases). Input material: blood. CDR3 sequence reads: CASRIAVTGSYYGYTF. CDR3 in DNA: TGTGCCAGCAGGATAGCGGTCACAGGGAGCTACTATGGCTACACCTTC.